One sample yielded the 29 T cell receptor beta chains listed below, sequenced in a study of identical twins. A single record per CDR3 protein comes from TCRdb applying MiXCR to the 5' RACE reads. The sample carries about 390,000 distinct CDR3 sequences, 9% to 10% recorded once. Sequencing was carried out using naive T cells sorted from blood. The receptors derive from a woman between 45 and 60 years old in good health.

This clonotype was detected ten times or more. The chain has TRBV5-1 and TRBJ2-1; D might be TRBD2 (6 bases). The CDR3 is 15 amino acids. Trimming shortened V by 4 bases and J by 6 bases, and 17 bases separated the two germline ends. Germline CDR1 SGHRS, CDR2 YFSETQ. CDR3 residues: CASSRIAEGANEQFF. CDR3 in DNA: TGCGCCAGCAGCCGGATAGCGGAAGGGGCCAATGAGCAGTTCTTC.

This chain connects TRBV7-9 to TRBJ2-4, with a weak D call TRBD1 (6 bases). CDR1 and CDR2 (germline): SEHNR, FQNEAQ (reference sequence). Trimming shortened V by 3 bases and J by 4 bases, and 13 bases separated the two germline ends. This CDR3 contains 15 residues. CDR3 coding DNA: TGTGCCAGCAGCTTGTGGCAGGGGACAAAAAACATTCAGTACTTC. Translated, it gives CASSLWQGTKNIQYF.

This clonotype was detected only a few times. V usage is TRBV24-1 and J usage is TRBJ1-2; no clear D gene. Germline CDR1 and CDR2: KGHDR and SFDVKD. V gave up 9 bases and J gave up 4 bases, with 14 bases separating them. This CDR3 region has 13 residues. The CDR3 loop is CATQAGASYGYTF. CDR3 DNA: TGTGCCACCCAGGCAGGCGCTAGCTATGGCTACACCTTC.

This chain connects TRBV20-1 to TRBJ2-6; 8 positions match TRBD1. Germline lookup yields CDR1 DFQATT and CDR2 SNEGSKA (reference sequence). CDR3 size: 18 residues. J gave up 0 bases and V 1 base, and 8 bases lay outside the gene matches. CDR3 bases: TGCAGTGCTAGAGGGGCGGGACAGGTTCCCTCTGGGGCCAACGTCCTGACTTTC. Its protein product is CSARGAGQVPSGANVLTF.

The V gene is TRBV20-1, the J gene TRBJ2-1; D unclear. Deletions cut 2 bases from V and 7 bases from J, with 12 bases between. Germline CDR1 is DFQATT and CDR2 is SNEGSKA (reference sequence). The CDR3 covers 13 residues. The CDR3 DNA reads TGCAGTGCTAGACCCACCATTCTTAATGAGCAGTTCTTC. This codes for CSARPTILNEQFF.

The chain is built from TRBV29-1 and TRBJ2-5, with D maybe TRBD2 (5 bases). This CDR3 contains 14 residues. The germline V gene has CDR1 SQVTM and CDR2 ANQGSEA. V shed 7 bases and J shed 4 bases, with 19 bases lying between them. CDR3 bases: TGCAGCGCCGACGTCAGTGGGAGAGGAGAGACCCAGTACTTC. This gives the protein CSADVSGRGETQYF.

The chain uses TRBV27 and TRBJ1-1; a possible D gene is TRBD1 (5 bases). V gave up 5 bases and J gave up 1 base, with 14 bases separating them. Germline V gene sequence: CDR1 MNHEY, CDR2 SMNVEV (reference sequence). The CDR3 extends over 15 amino acids. CDR3 loop: CASSNYRPGNTEAFF. CDR3 DNA sequence: TGTGCCAGCAGTAACTACAGGCCCGGGAACACTGAAGCTTTCTTT.

This clonotype was detected many times. The V call is TRBV7-8, the J call TRBJ2-7, with D tentatively TRBD2 (6 bases). The CDR3 covers 15 residues. Germline assignment: CDR1 SGHVS and CDR2 FQNEAQ. The V end lost 5 bases, the J end lost 3 bases, and 17 bases lay between the germline ends. Here the CDR3 DNA reads TGTGCCAGCAGCCCCCACCGGGACTCCAACTACGAGCAGTACGTC. Translating gives CASSPHRDSNYEQYV.

The chain uses TRBV7-9 and TRBJ2-1; D gene uncertain. The CDR3 contains 13 residues. V shed 5 bases and J shed 5 bases, with 10 bases lying between them. CDR1 is SEHNR and CDR2 is FQNEAQ in the germline V gene (reference sequence). The CDR3 reads CASSPRNDNEQFF. CDR3 bases: TGTGCCAGCAGCCCTAGGAACGACAATGAGCAGTTCTTC.

Ten or more counts support this clonotype. The genes are TRBV7-2 and TRBJ2-5, with D maybe TRBD2 (5 bases). The CDR3 sequence is 15 residues long. Germline V CDR1 and CDR2: SGHTA, FQGNSA. V lost 1 base to trimming and J lost 2 bases, with 11 bases between them. DNA for the CDR3: TGTGCCAGCAGCTTAGATCGGGGAAGGCAAGAGACCCAGTACTTC. The encoded protein is CASSLDRGRQETQYF.

Details on this clonotype: Possible read error: a much larger clone is one base away. The chain carries TRBV20-1 and TRBJ1-1; D possibly corresponds to TRBD1 (5 bases). Germline CDR1 is DFQATT and CDR2 is SNEGSKA (reference sequence). CDR3 length: 15 residues. V was shortened by 0 bases and J by 0 bases, with 11 bases between the two germline ends. The CDR3: CSAREGGSVNTEAFF. As DNA, the CDR3 is TGCAGTGCTAGAGAGGGGGGGAGCGTGAACACTGAAGCTTTCTTT.

This sequence joins TRBV25-1 and TRBJ2-5; the D gene is possibly TRBD1 (5 bases). This CDR3 comprises 13 residues. Germline V gene sequence: CDR1 MGHDK, CDR2 SYGVNS. The V gene lost 2 bases and the J gene lost 7 bases, with 11 bases spanning the gap. The CDR3 loop is CASSETGVGTQYF. Written as DNA, the CDR3 is TGTGCCAGCAGTGAAACAGGAGTGGGGACCCAGTACTTC.

In this sample, this clonotype turned up many times. This chain joins TRBV12-3 or TRBV12-4 and TRBJ2-2; 7 nucleotides align to TRBD2. The CDR3 totals 14 residues. V lost 3 bases and J lost 5; bases outside the gene matches: 3. CDR3 sequence: CASSFGGGTGELFF. CDR3 in DNA: TGTGCCAGCAGTTTTGGGGGAGGGACCGGGGAGCTGTTTTTT.

V and J are TRBV5-1 and TRBJ2-4, with 12 bases identical to TRBD1. The V gene's germline CDR1 is SGHRS and CDR2 YFSETQ. J lost 8 bases, V lost 3 bases, and 6 bases had no gene match. The CDR3 loop spans 15 amino acids. CDR3 coding DNA: TGCGCCAGCAGCTGGGGGACAGGGGGCCTTGACATTCAGTACTTC. This codes for CASSWGTGGLDIQYF.

This clonotype was counted only a few times. Here the CDR3 DNA reads TGCGCCAGCAGCCCCCGACAGAACTACGAGCAGTACTTC. Translating gives CASSPRQNYEQYF. The chain is built from TRBV4-1 and TRBJ2-7, with TRBD1 as a possible D gene (5 bases). The CDR3 spans 13 residues. The germline gives CDR1 MGHRA, CDR2 YSYEKL. V dropped 4 bases and J dropped 3 bases, with 10 bases sitting between them.

Many counts were recorded for this clonotype. The chain couples TRBV20-1 to TRBJ1-2, with D tentatively TRBD1 (5 bases). The CDR3 is 15 residues long. V was shortened by 4 bases and J by 0 bases, with 15 bases between the two germline ends. Germline V gene lookup returns CDR1 DFQATT and CDR2 SNEGSKA (reference sequence). The DNA of the CDR3 is TGCAGTGCTACCGGACACCCGACTACTAACTATGGCTACACCTTC. Its protein is CSATGHPTTNYGYTF.

In this sample, this clonotype turned up a few times. This chain uses TRBV5-1 with TRBJ1-2, with a weak D call TRBD1 (5 bases). The CDR3 runs 16 residues. Germline loops: CDR1 SGHRS, CDR2 YFSETQ. Trimming left V 7 bases short and J 2 bases short, with 21 bases between. The DNA for the CDR3 is TGCGCCAGCCGGACCGGGACCGGCCAGTTCAACTATGGCTACACCTTC. This codes for CASRTGTGQFNYGYTF.

Ten or more counts support this clonotype. The chain combines TRBV12-3 or TRBV12-4 with TRBJ2-1; 8 nucleotides line up with TRBD2. The CDR3 is 15 residues long. V lost 5 bases and J lost 4; bases outside the gene matches: 7. Here the CDR3 reads CASSLTSGFYNEQFF. The CDR3 nucleotides read TGTGCCAGCAGTCTAACTAGCGGATTTTACAATGAGCAGTTCTTC.

Many counts were recorded for this clonotype. The junction does not match germline at one end; this may be a read error. The J gene is TRBJ2-1, the V gene TRBV24-1, with 8 bases aligning to TRBD1. The germline gives CDR1 KGHDR, CDR2 SFDVKD. The CDR3 totals 15 residues. The CDR3 region has the DNA TGTGCCACCAGTGTCACAGGGGGTTCCTACAATGAGCAGTTTTTC. It encodes CATSVTGGSYNEQFF.

The gene calls are TRBV30 and TRBJ2-4; D gene uncertain. This CDR3 region has 10 residues. Looked up from germline, CDR1 is GTSNPN and CDR2 is SVGIG (reference sequence). Trimming removed 5 bases from V and 4 bases from J, with 3 bases in between. The CDR3 here is CAWAKNIQYF. CDR3 in DNA: TGTGCCTGGGCGAAAAACATTCAGTACTTC.

This clonotype was recorded a few times. The chain is built from TRBV5-1 and TRBJ1-6; the D is unclear. This CDR3 has 13 amino acids. Germline lookup yields CDR1 SGHRS and CDR2 YFSETQ. Trimming removed 4 bases from V and 5 bases from J, with 7 bases in between. CDR3 coding DNA: TGCGCCAGCAGCCCAGAACATAATTCACCCCTCCACTTT. Amino acids: CASSPEHNSPLHF.

In this sample, this clonotype turned up many times. V gene TRBV12-3 or TRBV12-4 combines with J gene TRBJ2-1; the match to TRBD2 covers 12 bases. This CDR3 region has 14 residues. V was clipped by 3 bases and J by 9 bases; unmatched bases: 3. CDR3 nucleotides: TGTGCCAGCAGTTTTACTAGCGGGAGGCCTGAGCAGTTCTTC. This translates into CASSFTSGRPEQFF.

A few counts support this clonotype. The V gene is TRBV5-6, the J gene TRBJ2-4, with 15 bases matching TRBD2. The V gene end was trimmed by 0 bases and the J gene end by 4 bases; junction bases not matched to a gene: 8. Germline CDR1 and CDR2: SGHDT and YYEEEE. The CDR3 has 19 residues. CDR3 sequence: CASSLAEGLAGGSKNIQYF. The CDR3 bases are TGTGCCAGCAGCTTGGCCGAGGGACTAGCGGGAGGATCAAAAAACATTCAGTACTTC.

The chain recombines TRBV2 with TRBJ2-3, with D perhaps matching TRBD1 (5 bases). The CDR3 extends over 15 amino acids. Germline-derived CDR1 and CDR2 are SNHLY and FYNNEI. V was shortened by 3 bases and J by 1 base, with 11 bases between the two germline ends. As DNA, the CDR3 is TGTGCCAGCAGTGAGCAGGGTTGGGGCACAGATACGCAGTATTTT. It translates to CASSEQGWGTDTQYF.

This clonotype was detected only a few times. The chain combines TRBV2 with TRBJ2-1; 8 bases are shared with TRBD2. The CDR3 totals 15 residues. Trimming removed 6 bases from V and 8 bases from J; junction bases left unmatched: 12. The germline V gene has CDR1 SNHLY and CDR2 FYNNEI. The CDR3 nucleotides read TGTGCCAGCAGGGATCGCGGACTAGCCATTTATGAGCAGTTCTTC. Translation: CASRDRGLAIYEQFF.

This clonotype has more than one count but fewer than ten. This chain joins TRBV6-5 and TRBJ1-1, with D maybe TRBD1 (6 bases). The germline CDR1 and CDR2 sequences are MNHEY and SVGAGI. The CDR3 consists of 14 residues. V was trimmed by 2 bases and J by 11 bases, leaving 18 bases between them. Here the CDR3 reads CASSYAGAIFGAFF. CDR3 sequence (DNA): TGTGCCAGCAGTTACGCAGGGGCAATATTCGGGGCTTTCTTT.

The chain carries TRBV24-1 and TRBJ2-3; TRBD2 is a possible D gene (6 bases). CDR1 and CDR2 (germline): KGHDR, SFDVKD. This CDR3 spans 15 amino acids. The V end lost 7 bases, the J end lost 1 base, and 14 bases lay between the germline ends. The DNA for the CDR3 is TGTGCCACCAGCCAGACTAGGGGAGGCACAGATACGCAGTATTTT. Its translation: CATSQTRGGTDTQYF.

The chain joins TRBV29-1 to TRBJ2-5, with unresolved D. V lost 6 bases and J 5 bases, leaving 13 bases between the germline ends. The V gene's germline CDR1 is SQVTM and CDR2 ANQGSEA. This CDR3 is 12 amino acids long. CDR3 DNA: TGCAGCGTCTCTGGTATCGGGGAGACCCAGTACTTC. The encoded protein is CSVSGIGETQYF.

This clonotype was seen ten or more times. This sequence joins TRBV6-5 and TRBJ2-2; D remains ambiguous. The V end was cut by 6 bases, the J end by 1 base, with 9 bases between. CDR1 MNHEY and CDR2 SVGAGI come from the germline V gene. The CDR3 has 14 amino acids. CDR3 region: CASSAYQNTGELFF. The CDR3 coding sequence is TGTGCCAGCAGCGCCTATCAGAACACCGGGGAGCTGTTTTTT.